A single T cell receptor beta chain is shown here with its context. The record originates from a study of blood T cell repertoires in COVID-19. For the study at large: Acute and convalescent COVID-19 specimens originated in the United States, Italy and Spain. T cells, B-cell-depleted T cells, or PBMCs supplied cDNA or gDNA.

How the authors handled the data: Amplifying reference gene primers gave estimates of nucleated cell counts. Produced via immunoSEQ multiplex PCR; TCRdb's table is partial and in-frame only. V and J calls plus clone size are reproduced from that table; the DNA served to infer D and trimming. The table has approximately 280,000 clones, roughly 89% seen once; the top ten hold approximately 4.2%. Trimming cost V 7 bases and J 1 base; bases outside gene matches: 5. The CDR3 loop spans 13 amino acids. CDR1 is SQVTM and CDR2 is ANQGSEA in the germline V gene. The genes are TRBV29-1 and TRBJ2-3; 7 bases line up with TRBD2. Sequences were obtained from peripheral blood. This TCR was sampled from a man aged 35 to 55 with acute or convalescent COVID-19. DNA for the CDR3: TGCAGCGCAGTAGCGGGTGGCACAGATACGCAGTATTTT. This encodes CSAVAGGTDTQYF.